This T cell receptor (beta chain) is drawn from a study of cytomegalovirus exposure and HLA in healthy donors. Trimming removed 8 bases from V and 3 bases from J, with 17 bases in between. The CDR3 is 14 residues long. Germline CDR1 is SEHNR and CDR2 is FQNEAQ (reference sequence). A note on this clone: Its antigen is undetermined.

Study-wide results and limits: Analysis was performed later, and it showed HLA-associated TCR beta chains to be more clonally expanded than equally common others. By a later analysis, the bulk of CMV-associated TCR beta chains appeared HLA-restricted.

PCR amplification relied on 60 Vbeta primers (plus 13 Jbeta primers). Libraries were prepared by immunoSEQ multiplex PCR; TCRdb keeps only in-frame clonotypes and omits some of them. The sample includes about 130,000 clones, around 74% of them seen just once. The sequenced sample consisted of PBMCs. The receptor comes from a man younger than 30 in good health and CMV-seropositive. The chain employs TRBV7-9 and TRBJ2-7; tentative D call: TRBD2 (5 bases). CDR3 DNA: TGTGCCAGCGCCCTTTACGCGGGCTTCTACGAGCAGTACTTC. It yields the protein CASALYAGFYEQYF.